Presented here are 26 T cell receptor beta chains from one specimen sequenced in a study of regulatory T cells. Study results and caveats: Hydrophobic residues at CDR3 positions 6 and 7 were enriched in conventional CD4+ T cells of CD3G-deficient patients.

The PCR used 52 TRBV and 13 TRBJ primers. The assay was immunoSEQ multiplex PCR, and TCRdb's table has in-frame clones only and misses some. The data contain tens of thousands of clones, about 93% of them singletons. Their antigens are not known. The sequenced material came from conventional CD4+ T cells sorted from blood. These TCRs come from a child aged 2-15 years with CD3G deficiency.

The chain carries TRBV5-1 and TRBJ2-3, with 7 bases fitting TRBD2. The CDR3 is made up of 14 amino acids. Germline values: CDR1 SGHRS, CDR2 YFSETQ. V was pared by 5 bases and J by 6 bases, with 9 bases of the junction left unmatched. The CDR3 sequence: CASRQGGEHDTQYF. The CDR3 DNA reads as TGCGCCAGCAGGCAGGGAGGGGAGCACGATACGCAGTATTTT.

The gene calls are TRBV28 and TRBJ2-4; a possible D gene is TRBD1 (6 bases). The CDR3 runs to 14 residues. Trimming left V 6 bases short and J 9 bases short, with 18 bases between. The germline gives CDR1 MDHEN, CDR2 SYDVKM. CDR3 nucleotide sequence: TGTGCCAGCAGCCATCAGGGACGAGGGGGCATTCAGTACTTC. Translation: CASSHQGRGGIQYF.

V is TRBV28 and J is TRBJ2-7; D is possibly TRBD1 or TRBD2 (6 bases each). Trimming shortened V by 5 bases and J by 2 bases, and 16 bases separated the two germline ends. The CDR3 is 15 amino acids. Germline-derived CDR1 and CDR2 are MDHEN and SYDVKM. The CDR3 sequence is CASSEGGGMTYEQYF. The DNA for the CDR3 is TGTGCCAGCAGTGAGGGGGGCGGGATGACCTACGAGCAGTACTTC.

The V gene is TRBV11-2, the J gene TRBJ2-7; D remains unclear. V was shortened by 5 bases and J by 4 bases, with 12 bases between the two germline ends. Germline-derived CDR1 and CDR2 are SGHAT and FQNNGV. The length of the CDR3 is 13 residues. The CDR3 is CASSKKGRYEQYF. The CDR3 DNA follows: TGTGCCAGCAGCAAAAAGGGTCGGTACGAGCAGTACTTC.

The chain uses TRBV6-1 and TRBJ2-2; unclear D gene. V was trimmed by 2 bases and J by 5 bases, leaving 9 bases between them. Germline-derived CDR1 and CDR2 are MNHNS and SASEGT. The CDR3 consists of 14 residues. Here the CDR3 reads CASSEIWPTGELFF. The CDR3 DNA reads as TGTGCCAGCAGTGAAATCTGGCCGACCGGGGAGCTGTTTTTT.

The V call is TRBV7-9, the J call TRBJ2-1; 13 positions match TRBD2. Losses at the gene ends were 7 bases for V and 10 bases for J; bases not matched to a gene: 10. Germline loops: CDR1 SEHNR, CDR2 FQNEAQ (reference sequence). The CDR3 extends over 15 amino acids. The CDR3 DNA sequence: TGTGCCAGCACCGGGGGGACTAGCGGGATGCGGGAGCAGTTCTTC. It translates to CASTGGTSGMREQFF.

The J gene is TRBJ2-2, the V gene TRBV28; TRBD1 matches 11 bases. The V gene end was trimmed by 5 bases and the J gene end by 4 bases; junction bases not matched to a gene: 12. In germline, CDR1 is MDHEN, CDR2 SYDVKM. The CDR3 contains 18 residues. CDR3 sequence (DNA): TGTGCCAGCAGTGCCTCTGGACAGGGGGCTGTTCGCACCGGGGAGCTGTTTTTT. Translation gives CASSASGQGAVRTGELFF.

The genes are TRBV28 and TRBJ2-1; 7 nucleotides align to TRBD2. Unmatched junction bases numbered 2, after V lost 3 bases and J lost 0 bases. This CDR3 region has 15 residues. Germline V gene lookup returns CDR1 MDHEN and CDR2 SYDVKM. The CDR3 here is CASSLGGSSYNEQFF. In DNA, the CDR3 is TGTGCCAGCAGTTTGGGGGGGAGCTCCTACAATGAGCAGTTCTTC.

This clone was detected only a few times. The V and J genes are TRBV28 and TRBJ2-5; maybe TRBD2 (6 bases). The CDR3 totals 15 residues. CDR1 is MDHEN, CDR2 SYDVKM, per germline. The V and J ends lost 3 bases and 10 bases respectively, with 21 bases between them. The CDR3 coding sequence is TGTGCCAGCAGTTTGGACGCTAGCGCCCAAGGGATCCAGTACTTC. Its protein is CASSLDASAQGIQYF.

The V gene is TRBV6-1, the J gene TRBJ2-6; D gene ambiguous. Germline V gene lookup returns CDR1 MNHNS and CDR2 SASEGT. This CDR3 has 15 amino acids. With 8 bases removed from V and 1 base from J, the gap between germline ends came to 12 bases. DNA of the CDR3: TGTGCCAGCGAGAAACGGTTTTCTGGGGCCAACGTCCTGACTTTC. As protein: CASEKRFSGANVLTF.

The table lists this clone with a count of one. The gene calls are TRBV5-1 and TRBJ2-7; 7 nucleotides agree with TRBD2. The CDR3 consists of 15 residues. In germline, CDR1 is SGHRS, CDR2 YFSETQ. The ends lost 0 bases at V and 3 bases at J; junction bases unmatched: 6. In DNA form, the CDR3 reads TGCGCCAGCAGCTTGGGTTCGGGAGGCGTCTACGAGCAGTACTTC. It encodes CASSLGSGGVYEQYF.

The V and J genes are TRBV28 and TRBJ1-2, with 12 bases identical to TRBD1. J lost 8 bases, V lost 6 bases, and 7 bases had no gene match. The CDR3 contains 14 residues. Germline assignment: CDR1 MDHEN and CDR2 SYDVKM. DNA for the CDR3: TGTGCCAGCAGCCCCGGGACAGGGGGCTGGGGCTACACCTTC. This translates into CASSPGTGGWGYTF.

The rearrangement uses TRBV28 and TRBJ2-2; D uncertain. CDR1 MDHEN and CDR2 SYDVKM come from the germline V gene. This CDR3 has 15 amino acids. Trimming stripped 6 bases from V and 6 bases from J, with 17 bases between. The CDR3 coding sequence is TGTGCCAGCAGAGATATGGGCCCTGTCGCCGGGGAGCTGTTTTTT. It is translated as CASRDMGPVAGELFF.

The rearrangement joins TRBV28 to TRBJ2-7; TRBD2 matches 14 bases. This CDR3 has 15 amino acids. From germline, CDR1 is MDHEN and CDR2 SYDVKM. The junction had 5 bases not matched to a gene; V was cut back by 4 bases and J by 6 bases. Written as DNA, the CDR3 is TGTGCCAGCAGTTCAACCGGACTAGCGGGAGGCGAGCAGTACTTC. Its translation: CASSSTGLAGGEQYF. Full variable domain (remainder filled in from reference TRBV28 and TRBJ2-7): DVKVTQSSRYLVKRTGEKVFLECVQDMDHENMFWYRQDPGLGLRLIYFSYDVKMKEKGDIPEGYSVSREKKERFSLILESASTNQTSMYLCASSSTGLAGGEQYFGPGTRLTVT.

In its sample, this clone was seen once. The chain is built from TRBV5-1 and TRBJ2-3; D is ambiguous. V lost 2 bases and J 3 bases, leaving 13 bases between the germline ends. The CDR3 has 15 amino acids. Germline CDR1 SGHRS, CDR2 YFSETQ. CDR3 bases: TGCGCCAGCAGCTTTGGAGTCCATCCGACAGATACGCAGTATTTT. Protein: CASSFGVHPTDTQYF.

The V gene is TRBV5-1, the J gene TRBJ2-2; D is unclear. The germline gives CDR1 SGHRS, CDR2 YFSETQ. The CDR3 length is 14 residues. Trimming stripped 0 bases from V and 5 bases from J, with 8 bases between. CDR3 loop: CASSLVAATGELFF. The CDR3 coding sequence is TGCGCCAGCAGCTTGGTTGCGGCGACCGGGGAGCTGTTTTTT.

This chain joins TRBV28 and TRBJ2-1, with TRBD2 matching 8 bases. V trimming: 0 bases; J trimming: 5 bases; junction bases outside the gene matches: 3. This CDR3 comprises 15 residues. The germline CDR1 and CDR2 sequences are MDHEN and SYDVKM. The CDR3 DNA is TGTGCCAGCAGTTTATGGACTAGCGCACACAATGAGCAGTTCTTC. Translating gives CASSLWTSAHNEQFF.

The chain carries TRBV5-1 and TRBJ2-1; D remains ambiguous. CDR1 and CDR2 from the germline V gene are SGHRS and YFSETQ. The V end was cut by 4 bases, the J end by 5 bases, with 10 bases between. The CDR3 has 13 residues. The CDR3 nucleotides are TGCGCCAGCAGCCGCGACGAAGACAATGAGCAGTTCTTC. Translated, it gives CASSRDEDNEQFF.

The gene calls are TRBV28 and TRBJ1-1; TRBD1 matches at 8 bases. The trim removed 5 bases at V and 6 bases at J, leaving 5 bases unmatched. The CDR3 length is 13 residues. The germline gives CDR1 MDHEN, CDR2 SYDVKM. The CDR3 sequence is CASSRTGRAEAFF. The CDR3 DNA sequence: TGTGCCAGCAGTCGGACAGGGCGGGCTGAAGCTTTCTTT.

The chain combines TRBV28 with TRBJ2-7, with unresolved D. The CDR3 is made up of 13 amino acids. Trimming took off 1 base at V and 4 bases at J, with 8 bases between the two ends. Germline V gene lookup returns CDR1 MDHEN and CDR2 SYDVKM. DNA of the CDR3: TGTGCCAGCAGTTTATTAGACGGTTACGAGCAGTACTTC. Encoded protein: CASSLLDGYEQYF.

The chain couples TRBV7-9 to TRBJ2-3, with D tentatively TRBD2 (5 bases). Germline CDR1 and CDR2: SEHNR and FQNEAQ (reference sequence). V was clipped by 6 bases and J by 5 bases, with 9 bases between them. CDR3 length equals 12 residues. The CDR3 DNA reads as TGTGCCAGCAGTCAACTAGGAGATACGCAGTATTTT. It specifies CASSQLGDTQYF.

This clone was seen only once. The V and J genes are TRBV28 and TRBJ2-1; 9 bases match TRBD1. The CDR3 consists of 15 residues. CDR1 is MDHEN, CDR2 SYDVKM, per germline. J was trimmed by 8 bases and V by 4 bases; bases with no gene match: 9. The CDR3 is CASSSPGTGPHEQFF. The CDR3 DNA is TGTGCCAGCAGTTCACCCGGGACAGGGCCTCATGAGCAGTTCTTC.

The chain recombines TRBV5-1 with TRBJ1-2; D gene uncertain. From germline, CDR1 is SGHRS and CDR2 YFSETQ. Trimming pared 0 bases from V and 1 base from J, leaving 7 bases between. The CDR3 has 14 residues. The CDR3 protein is CASSLGENNYGYTF. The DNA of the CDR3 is TGCGCCAGCAGCTTGGGTGAGAATAACTATGGCTACACCTTC.

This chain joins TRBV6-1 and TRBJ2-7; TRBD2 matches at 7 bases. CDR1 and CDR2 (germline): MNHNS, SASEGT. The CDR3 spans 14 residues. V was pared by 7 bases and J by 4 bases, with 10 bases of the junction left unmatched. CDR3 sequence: CASTPGGSMYEQYF. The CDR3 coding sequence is TGTGCCAGCACCCCGGGGGGTTCTATGTACGAGCAGTACTTC.

CDR3 loop: CASSFGKNYGYTF. The DNA for the CDR3 is TGTGCCAGCAGTTTCGGCAAGAACTATGGCTACACCTTC. J is TRBJ1-2 and V is TRBV28; D is unclear. V was pared by 3 bases and J by 2 bases, with 7 bases between. This CDR3 comprises 13 residues. Germline CDR1 is MDHEN and CDR2 is SYDVKM.

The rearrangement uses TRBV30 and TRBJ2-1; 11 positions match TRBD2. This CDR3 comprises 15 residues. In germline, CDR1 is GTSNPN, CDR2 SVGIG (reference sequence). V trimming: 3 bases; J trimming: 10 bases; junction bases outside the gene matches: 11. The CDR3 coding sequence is TGTGCCTGGAGCCAAGGGACTAGCGGACGGCAGGAGCAGTTCTTC. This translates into CAWSQGTSGRQEQFF.